The present T cell receptor beta chain was sequenced within a study of blood T cells in healthy people across ages. CDR1 is SGDLS, CDR2 YYNGEE, per germline. The V end lost 0 bases, the J end lost 1 base, and 11 bases lay between the germline ends. The CDR3 covers 16 residues. Next came a second PCR, run for about 7 to 12 cycles, which used a sample-barcoded 5' primer along with a J-beta primer mix. Each CDR3 protein gets one entry after TCRdb re-called the 5' RACE reads with MiXCR. The table lists around 1.5 million distinct CDR3 sequences, roughly a third of them singletons. The sequencing sample was made of blood. This TCR derives from a woman in her thirties in good health. The chain is built from TRBV9 and TRBJ2-1; D uncertain. CDR3 coding DNA: TGTGCCAGCAGCGTAGAACCCGTATTTTCCTACAATGAGCAGTTCTTC. Protein product: CASSVEPVFSYNEQFF. Combining the CDR3 with reference TRBV9 and TRBJ2-1 gives the whole variable domain DSGVTQTPKHLITATGQRVTLRCSPRSGDLSVYWYQQSLDQGLQFLIQYYNGEERAKGNILERFSAQQFPDLHSELNLSSLELGDSALYFCASSVEPVFSYNEQFFGPGTRLTVL.